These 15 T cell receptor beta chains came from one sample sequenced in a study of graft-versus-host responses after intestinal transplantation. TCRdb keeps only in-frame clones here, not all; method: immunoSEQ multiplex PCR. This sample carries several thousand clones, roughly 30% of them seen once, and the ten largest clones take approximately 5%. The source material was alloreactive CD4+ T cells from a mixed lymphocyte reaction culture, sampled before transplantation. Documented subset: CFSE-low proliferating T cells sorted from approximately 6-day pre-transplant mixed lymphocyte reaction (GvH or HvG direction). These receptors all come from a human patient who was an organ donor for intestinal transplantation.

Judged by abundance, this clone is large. The chain's CDR3 is CASSQGLAGFADTQYF. CDR3 DNA: TGTGCCAGCAGCCAAGGTCTAGCGGGGTTTGCAGATACGCAGTATTTT. The chain is built from TRBV4-2 and TRBJ2-3; 9 bases map to TRBD2. The CDR3 length is 16 residues. Germline V gene lookup returns CDR1 LGHNA and CDR2 YNFKEQ. Trimming cost V 1 base and J 4 bases; bases outside gene matches: 6.

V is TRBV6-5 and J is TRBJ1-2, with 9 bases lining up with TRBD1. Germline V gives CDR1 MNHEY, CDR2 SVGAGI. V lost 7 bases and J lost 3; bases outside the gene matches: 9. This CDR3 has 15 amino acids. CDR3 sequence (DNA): TGTGCCAGCAAAGAGTGGCGACAGGGGGACTATGGCTACACCTTC. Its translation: CASKEWRQGDYGYTF.

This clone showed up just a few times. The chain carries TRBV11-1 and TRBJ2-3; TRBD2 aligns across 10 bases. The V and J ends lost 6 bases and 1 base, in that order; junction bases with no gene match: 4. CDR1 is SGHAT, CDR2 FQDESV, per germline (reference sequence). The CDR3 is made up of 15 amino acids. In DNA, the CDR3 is TGTGCCAGCAGTTTAACTAGCGGGGGCACAGATACGCAGTATTTT. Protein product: CASSLTSGGTDTQYF.

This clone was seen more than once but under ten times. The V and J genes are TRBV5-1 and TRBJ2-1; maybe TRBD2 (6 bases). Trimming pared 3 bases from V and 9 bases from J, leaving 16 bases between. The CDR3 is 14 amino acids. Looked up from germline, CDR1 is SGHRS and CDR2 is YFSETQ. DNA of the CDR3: TGCGCCAGCAGCTCGCTCAGGCGGGGCGGTGAGCAGTTCTTC. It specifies CASSSLRRGGEQFF.

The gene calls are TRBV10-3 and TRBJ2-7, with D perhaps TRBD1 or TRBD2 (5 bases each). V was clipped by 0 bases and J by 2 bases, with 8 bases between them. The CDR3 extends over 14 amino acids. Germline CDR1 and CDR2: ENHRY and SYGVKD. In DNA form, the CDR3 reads TGTGCCATCAGTGAGTCGTGGGGGACCTACGAGCAGTACTTC. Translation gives CAISESWGTYEQYF.

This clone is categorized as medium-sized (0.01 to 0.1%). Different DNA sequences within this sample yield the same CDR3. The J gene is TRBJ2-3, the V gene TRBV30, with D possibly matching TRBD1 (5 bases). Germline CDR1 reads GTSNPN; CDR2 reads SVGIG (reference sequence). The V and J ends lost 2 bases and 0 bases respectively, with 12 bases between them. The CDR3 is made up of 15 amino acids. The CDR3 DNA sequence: TGTGCCTGGAGTCAGGAAAAGGGGAGCACAGATACGCAGTATTTT. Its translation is CAWSQEKGSTDTQYF.

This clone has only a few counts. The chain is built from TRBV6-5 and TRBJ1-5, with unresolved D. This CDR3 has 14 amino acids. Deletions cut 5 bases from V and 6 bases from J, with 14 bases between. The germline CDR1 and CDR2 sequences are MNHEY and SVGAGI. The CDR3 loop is CASSETWGGQPQHF. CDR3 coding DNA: TGTGCCAGCAGTGAAACTTGGGGAGGTCAGCCCCAGCATTTT.

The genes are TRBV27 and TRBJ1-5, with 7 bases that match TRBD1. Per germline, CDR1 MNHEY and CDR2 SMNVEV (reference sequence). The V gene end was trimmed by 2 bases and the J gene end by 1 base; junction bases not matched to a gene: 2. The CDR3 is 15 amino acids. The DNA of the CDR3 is TGTGCCAGCAGTTTAGAGGGGGCGAGCAATCAGCCCCAGCATTTT. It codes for CASSLEGASNQPQHF.

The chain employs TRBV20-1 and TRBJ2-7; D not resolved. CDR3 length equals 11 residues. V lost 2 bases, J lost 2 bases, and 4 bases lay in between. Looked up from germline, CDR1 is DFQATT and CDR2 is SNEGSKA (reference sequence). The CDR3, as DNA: TGCAGTGCTAGACTAGCCTACGAGCAGTACTTC. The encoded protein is CSARLAYEQYF.

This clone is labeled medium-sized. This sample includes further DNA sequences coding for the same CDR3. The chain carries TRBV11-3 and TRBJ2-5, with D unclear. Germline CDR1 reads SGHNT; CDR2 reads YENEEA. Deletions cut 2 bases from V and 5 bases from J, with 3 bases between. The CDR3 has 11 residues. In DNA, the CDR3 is TGTGCCAGCAGCTTACGGGAGACCCAGTACTTC. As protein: CASSLRETQYF. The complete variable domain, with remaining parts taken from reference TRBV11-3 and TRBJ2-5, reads EAGVVQSPRYKIIEKKQPVAFWCNPISGHNTLYWYLQNLGQGPELLIRYENEEAVDDSQLPKDRFSAERLKGVDSTLKIQPAELGDSAVYLCASSLRETQYFGPGTRLLVL.

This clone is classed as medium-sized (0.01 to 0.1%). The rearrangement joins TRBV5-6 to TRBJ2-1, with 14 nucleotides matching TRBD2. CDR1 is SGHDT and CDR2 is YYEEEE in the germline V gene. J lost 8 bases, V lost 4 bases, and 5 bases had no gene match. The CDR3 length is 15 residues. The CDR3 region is CASSRGLAGEDEQFF. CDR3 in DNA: TGTGCCAGCAGCCGGGGACTAGCGGGAGAGGATGAGCAGTTCTTC.

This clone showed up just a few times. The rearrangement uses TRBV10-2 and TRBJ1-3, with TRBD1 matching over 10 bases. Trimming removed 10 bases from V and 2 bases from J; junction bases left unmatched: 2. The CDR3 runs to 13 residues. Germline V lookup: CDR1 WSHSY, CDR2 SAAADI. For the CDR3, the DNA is TGCGCCATTGGACAGGGGGCTGGAAACACCATATATTTT. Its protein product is CAIGQGAGNTIYF.

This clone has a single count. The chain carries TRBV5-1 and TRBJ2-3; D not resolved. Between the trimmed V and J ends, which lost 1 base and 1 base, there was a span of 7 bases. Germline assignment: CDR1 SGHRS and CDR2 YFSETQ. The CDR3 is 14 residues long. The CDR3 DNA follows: TGCGCCAGCAGCTTGAATTCAGGCACAGATACGCAGTATTTT. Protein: CASSLNSGTDTQYF. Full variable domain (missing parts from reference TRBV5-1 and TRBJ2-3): KAGVTQTPRYLIKTRGQQVTLSCSPISGHRSVSWYQQTPGQGLQFLFEYFSETQRNKGNFPGRFSGRQFSNSRSEMNVSTLELGDSALYLCASSLNSGTDTQYFGPGTRLTVL.

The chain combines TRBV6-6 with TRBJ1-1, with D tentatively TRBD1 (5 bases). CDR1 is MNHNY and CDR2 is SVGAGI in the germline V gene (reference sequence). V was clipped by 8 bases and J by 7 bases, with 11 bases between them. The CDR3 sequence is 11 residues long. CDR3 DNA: TGTGCCAGCCAGGGCCCGCTTGAAGCTTTCTTT. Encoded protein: CASQGPLEAFF.

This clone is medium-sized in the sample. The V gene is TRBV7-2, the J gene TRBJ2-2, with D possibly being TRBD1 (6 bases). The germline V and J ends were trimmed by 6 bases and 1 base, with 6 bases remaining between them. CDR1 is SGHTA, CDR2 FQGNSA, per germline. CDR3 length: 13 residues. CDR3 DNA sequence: TGTGCCAGCAGACAGGGGAACACCGGGGAGCTGTTTTTT. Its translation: CASRQGNTGELFF.